This TCR beta chain originates from a study of T-cell memory formation after mild COVID-19. Overall study context: Clustering of TCRs was largely donor specific. Study results and caveats: The appearance of some responding clones in pre-infection memory suggested that cross-reactive memory joined.

This clonotype was observed a few times. What it binds is unknown. V was shortened by 7 bases and J by 3 bases, with 14 bases between the two germline ends. Germline lookup yields CDR1 SGHRS and CDR2 YFSETQ. This CDR3 spans 14 amino acids. TCRdb reprocessed the 5' RACE reads via MiXCR and lists one record per CDR3 protein. The profile shows about 350,000 distinct CDR3 sequences, roughly 13% of them singletons. Material: PBMCs or a T cell subset sorted from them (not recorded which). The V and J genes are TRBV5-1 and TRBJ1-5; no clear D. This clonotype was obtained from a man aged 18 to 29 who had mild COVID-19 (a few samples of this study predate the infection). Cell type and time point are not known. The DNA of the CDR3 is TGCGCCAGCTCTCTCGACGGGAACAATCAGCCCCAGCATTTT. It encodes CASSLDGNNQPQHF.